The entry that follows covers one TCR beta chain sequence. What it binds is unknown. Each patient's relapse followed autologous stem cell transplantation, and brentuximab vedotin exposure varied. The data belong to a study of PD-1 blockade in classical Hodgkin lymphoma. Study findings and constraints: When set against healthy donors, newly diagnosed patients were reported to show lower baseline TCR diversity. Prior therapy or disease activity may underlie the repertoire differences, whose causes remain undefined. Unlike CD8+ TCR diversity, which did not rise significantly by C4D1, CD4+ TCR diversity did. Exclusion was applied to patients who started nivolumab under 1 year after ASCT.

Clones were read by immunoSEQ multiplex PCR, and TCRdb kept only the in-frame ones, dropping some. The sample carries about 22,000 clones, 80% to 85% recorded once. The V end was cut by 8 bases, the J end by 1 base, with 8 bases between. This CDR3 spans 12 amino acids. The V gene's germline CDR1 is MNHNY and CDR2 SVGAGI (reference sequence). The origin of this receptor is a human donor with classical Hodgkin lymphoma. Sequences were derived from peripheral blood mononuclear cells (PBMCs), sampled before the second cycle of nivolumab. This sequence joins TRBV6-6 and TRBJ2-5; D is unresolved. The CDR3 spells CASGRLQETQYF. The CDR3 coding sequence is TGTGCCAGCGGACGGCTCCAAGAGACCCAGTACTTC.